This TCR beta chain was documented in a study of shared clonotypes between healthy human individuals (dated by TCRdb to the early 2020s). For the study in its entirety: The cohort included three men and two women between 18 and 49 years of age. For each donor, CD4 naive and CD4 memory were each given three plates, CD8 naive was given two plates, and CD8 memory was given one plate. To estimate repertoire size and how much clonotype sharing occurs between individuals, the study deeply sequenced the blood TCR repertoires of about five healthy adults. Libraries were prepared and TCR repertoires were sequenced by different laboratories using diverse techniques, in order to increase sequencing depth and limit assay-specific biases. Per donor, leukapheresis produced somewhere between about 0.8 and 9 billion PBMCs.

General study outcomes and caveats: Sampling was restricted to blood, and TCR repertoires in tissue are likely to differ from TCR repertoires in blood. Even with the large sequencing depth, rarefaction of the sorted-subset datasets indicated that sequencing was incomplete. Sharing across a few donors was observed for approximately 5% of naive CD4, 3.5% of naive CD8, over 2% of memory CD4, and roughly 0.4% of memory CD8 clonotypes. Estimated clonotype richness was generally larger for naive than for memory subsets. Clonotypes shared by all four sorted-subset donors showed higher generation probabilities than non-shared clonotypes. Pairwise subsampling indicated that sequencing depth was expected to affect the degree of clonotype sharing among donors. Because the study included only a small number of donors, the genetic and exposure-history diversity represented was limited.

Healthy HIV-negative adults with no recently reported acute infections or vaccinations were included as donors. Only Caucasian adults living in Nashville, Tennessee, USA were represented among the donors. Magnetic negative selection was used to enrich CD4+ T cells, after which naive cells were positively selected on CD45RA and the negative fraction became the memory subset. Blood was collected by leukapheresis, and PBMCs were isolated by Ficoll-Histopaque density gradient centrifugation and then cryopreserved in liquid nitrogen vapor phase. Analytical flow cytometry was used to check the purity and quantity of every magnetically sorted T cell population. Each sorted fraction had its genomic DNA isolated and then quantified by UV absorbance on a Nanodrop 2000c. Turning to this clone: Its target antigen remains unknown. Base qualities are not recorded, but no much larger clone differs from it by a single base.

Using the deep immunoSEQ assay, TCR CDR3 regions were amplified from genomic DNA by multiplex PCR. Genomic DNA extracted from each cell subset was distributed evenly over all wells of several immunoSEQ 96-well plates, and each plate served as one replicate. For sorted subsets, approximately 210 ng of genomic DNA, equivalent to 25,000 to 35,000 T cell genomes, went into each replicate PCR. Purified libraries were quantified with a Qubit 3.0 fluorometer, sized on a Bioanalyzer 2100, and re-quantified with the KAPA Library Quantification kit. Every immunoSEQ 96-well plate was sequenced on a dedicated single-read 150-cycle Illumina NextSeq 550 flow cell. In the paper's pipeline: Because the immunoSEQ output included only junctional sequences and no quality scores, the filtering could not be the same as the filtering used for full-length reads. To assign V/J genes and CDR3, sequences were annotated against IMGT germline references using PyIR, a Python wrapper for IgBLAST v1.9. Reads were filtered out if the reads had weak V/J assignments (E-value above 1e-6), no CDR3, stop codons, out-of-frame junctions, or ambiguous translated residues. V3J clonotypes were defined by identical inferred V gene, J gene, and CDR3 amino acid sequence. The percentage overlap between two repertoires was calculated by dividing the number of shared unique clonotypes by the size of the smaller repertoire. Repertoire richness was assessed with RTK rarefaction, the Chao1 estimator, and Recon v2.1 estimates of unobserved clonotypes. Generation probabilities were computed with OLGA for all TCRbeta clonotypes obtained by the gDNA method from several donors. The table was pulled from immuneACCESS by TCRdb, which kept in-frame rearrangements only. Such tables lose some clones; where checked, under half of the loss comes from unresolved V genes, and the rest has no known cause. V, J and clone size are those of that table, while D and trimming were read from the DNA. The sample contains under 2,500,000 clones, approximately 96% of them found a single time. The ten largest clones add up to around 0.13% of the sample.

Sequences were obtained from naive CD4+ T cells sorted from blood. This specimen's cell subset or site label, interpreted: CD45RA+ positively selected. The receptor's source is a young man in good health.

In nucleotide form, the sequence is TGTGCCAGCAGTGGCCCGGGACAGGGGTTAGCTAACTATGGCTACACCTTC. Translated, it reads CASSGPGQGLANYGYTF. Here the chain combines TRBV6-1 and TRBJ1-2; 10 bases in the middle match TRBD1. From cysteine to phenylalanine, the CDR3 is 17 amino acids long. Kept here is only the CDR3 DNA, which spans 51 bases and is read in frame from base 1. Looking up the germline V gene yields CDR1 MNHNS and CDR2 SASEGT. The junction shows trimming of 4 bases on V and 0 bases on J, and the gene matches do not reach 8 bases of it.